The 13 T cell receptor beta chains given below trace back to one sample, sequenced in a study of shared clonotypes between healthy human individuals. Sequenced by immunoSEQ multiplex PCR; TCRdb stores in-frame clones only, minus some. This table has more than 2 million clones, around 96% appearing once. In the naive CD8 group, cells lacked CD45RO and were positively selected for CCR7, so terminally differentiated effector memory CD45RA+ cells were left out. The sequenced sample consisted of naive CD8+ T cells sorted from blood. Source of these receptors: a man aged 18 to 35 in good health.

The genes are TRBV9 and TRBJ2-3; D is undetermined. Germline V gene data show CDR1 as SGDLS and CDR2 as YYNGEE. V was clipped by 0 bases and J by 0 bases, with 8 bases between them. The CDR3 is 15 residues long. This CDR3 is CASSVGQASTDTQYF. The CDR3 DNA is TGTGCCAGCAGCGTAGGGCAGGCAAGCACAGATACGCAGTATTTT.

In its sample, this clone was seen a few times. Other DNA sequences from this sample encode an identical CDR3 as well. This chain joins TRBV9 and TRBJ2-7, with 7 bases aligning to TRBD2. This CDR3 is built from 14 residues. Per germline, CDR1 SGDLS and CDR2 YYNGEE. V shed 0 bases, J shed 2 bases, and the junction held 2 bases outside the gene matches. CDR3: CASSVGAGAYEQYF. CDR3 bases: TGTGCCAGCAGCGTAGGGGCGGGGGCCTACGAGCAGTACTTC.

The chain has TRBV7-8 and TRBJ2-5; TRBD1 might be the D (6 bases). V lost 1 base and J lost 0, with 18 bases in between. CDR3 length: 18 residues. CDR1 and CDR2 (germline): SGHVS, FQNEAQ. CDR3 nucleotide sequence: TGTGCCAGCAGCTTAGGGTTAATTGGGACAAGGTACCAAGAGACCCAGTACTTC. Its protein product is CASSLGLIGTRYQETQYF.

V is TRBV10-3 and J is TRBJ2-1; a weak D match, TRBD2 (6 bases). The CDR3 has 13 amino acids. In germline, CDR1 is ENHRY, CDR2 SYGVKD. Trimming took off 10 bases at V and 0 bases at J, with 10 bases between the two ends. CDR3 DNA: TGTGCCACCAGGGACTTCTCCTACAATGAGCAGTTCTTC. Translation gives CATRDFSYNEQFF.

The rearrangement joins TRBV19 to TRBJ1-1; D is unclear. This CDR3 spans 13 amino acids. Germline V CDR1 and CDR2: LNHDA, SQIVND (reference sequence). Trimming removed 3 bases from V and 7 bases from J, with 12 bases in between. CDR3 sequence (DNA): TGTGCCAGTAGTATTCTACCCCGAGATGAAGCTTTCTTT. It specifies CASSILPRDEAFF.

This clone has just one count. The chain recombines TRBV10-2 with TRBJ2-1; 7 bases are a match to TRBD1. The CDR3 has 13 residues. V lost 5 bases and J lost 9; bases outside the gene matches: 7. The germline gives CDR1 WSHSY, CDR2 SAAADI. CDR3: CASSSGQVTEQFF. CDR3 coding DNA: TGCGCCAGCAGTTCCGGACAGGTGACTGAGCAGTTCTTC.

The CDR3 nucleotides read TGCGCCAGCAGCTTGGTTTCTGTGGGCACCCGGGAGACCCAGTACTTC. Protein product: CASSLVSVGTRETQYF. This chain links TRBV5-1 with TRBJ2-5; D unclear. The CDR3 is made up of 16 amino acids. Trimming cost V 0 bases and J 5 bases, with 17 bases left between them. Germline assignment: CDR1 SGHRS and CDR2 YFSETQ.

This clone was observed a single time. The sample carries other DNA sequences with the same CDR3. The gene calls are TRBV15 and TRBJ1-2; D uncertain. The CDR3 is 13 residues long. Germline V lookup: CDR1 LNHNV, CDR2 YYDKDF (reference sequence). V shed 0 bases and J shed 4 bases, with 6 bases lying between them. The CDR3 bases are TGTGCCACCAGCAGAGATGAGGGCTATGGCTACACCTTC. Translated, it gives CATSRDEGYGYTF.

V gene TRBV21-1 combines with J gene TRBJ2-2; the D call of TRBD1 is as the table states it, not checked on the DNA. TRBV21-1 is shown as a pseudogene. The CDR3 spans 18 residues. CDR3 DNA sequence: TGTGCCAGCAGCAAAAGGGACAGGGGGCATTTAGTGACCGGGGAGCTGTTTTTT. It translates to CASSKRDRGHLVTGELFF.

This clone was counted once. This CDR3 is also generated by other DNA sequences in the sample. The rearrangement uses TRBV7-9 and TRBJ2-1; 10 bases map to TRBD2. Germline loops: CDR1 SEHNR, CDR2 FQNEAQ (reference sequence). With V trimmed by 5 bases and J by 4 bases, 5 bases remained unmatched. The CDR3 extends over 15 amino acids. The CDR3 DNA reads TGTGCCAGCAGCCCCGGACTAGCGGAGTACAATGAGCAGTTCTTC. It encodes CASSPGLAEYNEQFF.

This clone has only a few counts. Other nucleotide sequences in the sample specify the same CDR3. This chain connects TRBV18 to TRBJ2-7; D is unresolved. V was cut by 2 bases and J by 3 bases, with 8 bases left in between. Germline CDR1 and CDR2: KGHSH and LQKENI. The CDR3 is 13 residues long. The CDR3 coding sequence is TGTGCCAGCTCACCAGGCGCCAGCTACGAGCAGTACTTC. Translating it yields CASSPGASYEQYF.

V usage is TRBV15 and J usage is TRBJ1-1; tentative D call: TRBD1 (5 bases). The germline V gene encodes CDR1 LNHNV and CDR2 YYDKDF (reference sequence). The CDR3 has 13 residues. Trimming took off 9 bases at V and 3 bases at J, with 14 bases between the two ends. Here the CDR3 DNA reads TGTGCCACACAAGGGGTTTTGGACACTGAAGCTTTCTTT. It yields the protein CATQGVLDTEAFF. The variable domain in full, with the rest retrieved from reference TRBV15 and TRBJ1-1, is DAMVIQNPRYQVTQFGKPVTLSCSQTLNHNVMYWYQQKSSQAPKLLFHYYDKDFNNEADTPDNFQSRRPNTSFCFLDIRSPGLGDTAMYLCATQGVLDTEAFFGQGTRLTVV.

The chain is built from TRBV5-6 and TRBJ2-5, with 8 bases identical to TRBD2. The CDR3 contains 15 residues. With 1 base clipped from V and 1 base from J, the junction kept 3 bases outside the gene matches. CDR1 SGHDT and CDR2 YYEEEE come from the germline V gene. This CDR3 reads CASSLPTSVQETQYF. The CDR3 nucleotides read TGTGCCAGCAGCTTGCCGACTAGCGTCCAAGAGACCCAGTACTTC.